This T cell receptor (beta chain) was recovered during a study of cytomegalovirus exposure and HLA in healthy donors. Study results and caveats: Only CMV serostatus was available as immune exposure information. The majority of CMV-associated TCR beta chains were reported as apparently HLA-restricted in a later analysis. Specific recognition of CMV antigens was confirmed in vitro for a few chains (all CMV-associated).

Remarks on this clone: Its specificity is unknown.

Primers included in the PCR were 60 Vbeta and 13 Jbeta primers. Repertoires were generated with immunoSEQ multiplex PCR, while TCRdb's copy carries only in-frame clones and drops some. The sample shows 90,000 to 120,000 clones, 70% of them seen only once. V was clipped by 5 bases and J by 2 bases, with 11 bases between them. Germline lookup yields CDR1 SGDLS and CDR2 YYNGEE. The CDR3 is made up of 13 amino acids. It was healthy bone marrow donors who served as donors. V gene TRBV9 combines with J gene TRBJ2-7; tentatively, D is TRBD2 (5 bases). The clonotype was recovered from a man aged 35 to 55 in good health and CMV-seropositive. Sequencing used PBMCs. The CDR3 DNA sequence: TGTGCCAGCAGTGCGAGCGGAACCTACGAGCAGTACTTC. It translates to CASSASGTYEQYF.